One TCR beta chain is described in this entry. Its target is unknown. The V gene end was trimmed by 6 bases and the J gene end by 4 bases; junction bases not matched to a gene: 10. CDR3 length: 15 amino acids. This sample stems from a study of PD-1 blockade in classical Hodgkin lymphoma. Study-wide findings and caveats: Underlying causes for the observed repertoire differences were not defined, possibly disease activity or prior therapy. By cycle point C4D1, TCR diversity had risen significantly in CD4+ cells (but not CD8+ cells).

Stated time point: cycle 4 day 1 (C4D1), after 5 to 7 weeks of nivolumab. Autologous stem cell transplantation was followed by relapse in every patient, and brentuximab vedotin exposure varied. Using immunoSEQ multiplex PCR, the repertoire was profiled, and TCRdb retains in-frame clones only, with some absent. The profile shows tens of thousands of clones, approximately 80% of them singletons. This sequence was found in a human donor with classical Hodgkin lymphoma. The source material was peripheral blood mononuclear cells (PBMCs), sampled before the fourth cycle of nivolumab. V gene TRBV23-1 combines with J gene TRBJ2-5; the match to TRBD1 covers 8 bases. TRBV23-1 is an open reading frame whose function is uncertain. CDR3 protein: CASRRTGNNSETQYF. CDR3 nucleotides: TGCGCCAGCAGGAGGACAGGGAATAATTCAGAGACCCAGTACTTC.